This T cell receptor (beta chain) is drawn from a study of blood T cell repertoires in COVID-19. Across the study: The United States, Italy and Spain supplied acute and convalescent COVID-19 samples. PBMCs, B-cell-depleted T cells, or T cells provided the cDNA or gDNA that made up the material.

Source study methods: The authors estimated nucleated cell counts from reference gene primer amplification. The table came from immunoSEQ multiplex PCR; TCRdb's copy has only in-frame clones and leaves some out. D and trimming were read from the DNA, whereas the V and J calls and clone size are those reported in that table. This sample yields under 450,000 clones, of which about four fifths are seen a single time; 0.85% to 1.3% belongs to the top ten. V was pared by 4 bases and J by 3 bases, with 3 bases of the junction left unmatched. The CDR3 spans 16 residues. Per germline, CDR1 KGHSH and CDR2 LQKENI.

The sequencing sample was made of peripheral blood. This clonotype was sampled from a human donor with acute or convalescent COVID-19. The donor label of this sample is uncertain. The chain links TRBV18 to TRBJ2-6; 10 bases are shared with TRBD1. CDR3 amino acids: CASSQTGGFGANVLTF. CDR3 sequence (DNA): TGTGCCAGCTCACAGACAGGGGGCTTTGGGGCCAACGTCCTGACTTTC.